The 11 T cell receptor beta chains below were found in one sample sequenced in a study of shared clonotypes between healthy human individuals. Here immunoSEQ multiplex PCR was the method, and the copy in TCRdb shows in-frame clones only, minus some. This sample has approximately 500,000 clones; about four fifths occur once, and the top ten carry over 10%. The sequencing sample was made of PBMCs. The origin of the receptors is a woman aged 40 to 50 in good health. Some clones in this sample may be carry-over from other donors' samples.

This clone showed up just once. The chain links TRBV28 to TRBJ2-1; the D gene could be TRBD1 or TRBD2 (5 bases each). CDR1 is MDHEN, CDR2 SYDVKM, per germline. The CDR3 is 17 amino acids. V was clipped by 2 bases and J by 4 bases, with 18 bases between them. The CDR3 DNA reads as TGTGCCAGCAGTTTAAGTCCCGGGGCTCCCTTATACAATGAGCAGTTCTTC. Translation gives CASSLSPGAPLYNEQFF.

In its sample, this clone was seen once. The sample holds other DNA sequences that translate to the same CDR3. CDR3 in amino acids: CASSLEGSYNEQFF. CDR3 DNA: TGTGCCAGCAGCTTGGAAGGAAGCTACAATGAGCAGTTCTTC. The V call is TRBV5-5, the J call TRBJ2-1, with D hard to call. V shed 0 bases and J shed 3 bases, with 7 bases lying between them. The CDR3 is 14 residues long. Germline V gene lookup returns CDR1 SGHKS and CDR2 YYEKEE (reference sequence).

The CDR3 DNA follows: TGTGCCAGCAGCTCAGGGACTAGCGGGTACAATGAGCAGTTCTTC. Amino acid sequence: CASSSGTSGYNEQFF. The chain carries TRBV11-2 and TRBJ2-1; the match to TRBD2 covers 12 bases. Trimming cost V 4 bases and J 4 bases; bases outside gene matches: 2. CDR1 and CDR2 (germline): SGHAT, FQNNGV. The CDR3 is made up of 15 amino acids.

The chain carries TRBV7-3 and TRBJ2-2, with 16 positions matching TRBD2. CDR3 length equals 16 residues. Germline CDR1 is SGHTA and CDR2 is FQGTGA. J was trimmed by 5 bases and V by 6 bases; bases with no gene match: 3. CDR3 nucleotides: TGTGCCAGCAGATCGGGACTAGCGGGAGGGACCGGGGAGCTGTTTTTT. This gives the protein CASRSGLAGGTGELFF. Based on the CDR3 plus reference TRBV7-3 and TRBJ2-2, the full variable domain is GAGVSQTPSNKVTEKGKYVELRCDPISGHTALYWYRQSLGQGPEFLIYFQGTGAADDSGLPNDRFFAVRPEGSVSTLKIQRTERGDSAVYLCASRSGLAGGTGELFFGEGSRLTVL.

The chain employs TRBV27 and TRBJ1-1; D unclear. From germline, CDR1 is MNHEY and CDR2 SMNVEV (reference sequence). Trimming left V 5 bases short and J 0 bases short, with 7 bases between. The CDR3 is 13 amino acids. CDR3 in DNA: TGTGCCAGCAGTCTAAACCTGAACACTGAAGCTTTCTTT. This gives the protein CASSLNLNTEAFF.

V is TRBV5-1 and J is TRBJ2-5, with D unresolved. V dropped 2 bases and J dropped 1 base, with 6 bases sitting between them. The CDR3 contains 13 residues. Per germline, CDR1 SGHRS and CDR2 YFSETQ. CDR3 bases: TGCGCCAGCAGCTTAAACATCCAAGAGACCCAGTACTTC. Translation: CASSLNIQETQYF.

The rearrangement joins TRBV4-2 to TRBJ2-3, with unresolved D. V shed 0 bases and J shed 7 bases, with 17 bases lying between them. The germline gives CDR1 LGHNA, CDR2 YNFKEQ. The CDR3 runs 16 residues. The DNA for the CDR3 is TGTGCCAGCAGCCAAGACCACGTGGCAAGGCCGAATACGCAGTATTTT. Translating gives CASSQDHVARPNTQYF.

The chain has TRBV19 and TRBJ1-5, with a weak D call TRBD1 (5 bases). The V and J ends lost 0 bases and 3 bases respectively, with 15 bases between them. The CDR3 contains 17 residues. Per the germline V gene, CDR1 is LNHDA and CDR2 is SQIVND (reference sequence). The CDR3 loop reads CASSIDHGGVANQPQHF. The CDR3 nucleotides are TGTGCCAGTAGTATAGATCACGGAGGGGTGGCCAATCAGCCCCAGCATTTT.

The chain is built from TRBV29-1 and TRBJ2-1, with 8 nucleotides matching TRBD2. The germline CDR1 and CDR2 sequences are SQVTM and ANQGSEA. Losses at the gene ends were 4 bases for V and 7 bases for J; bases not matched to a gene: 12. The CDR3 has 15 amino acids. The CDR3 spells CSVGLPSGSGNEQFF. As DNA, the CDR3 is TGCAGCGTTGGCCTCCCGAGCGGGAGTGGGAATGAGCAGTTCTTC.

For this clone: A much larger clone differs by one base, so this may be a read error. In nucleotides, the CDR3 is TGTACCAGCAACGAGGGGGGTTACTATGGCTACACCTTC. This gives the protein CTSNEGGYYGYTF. This chain uses TRBV28 with TRBJ1-2; D might be TRBD1 (6 bases). The CDR3 sequence is 13 residues long. In germline, CDR1 is MDHEN, CDR2 SYDVKM.

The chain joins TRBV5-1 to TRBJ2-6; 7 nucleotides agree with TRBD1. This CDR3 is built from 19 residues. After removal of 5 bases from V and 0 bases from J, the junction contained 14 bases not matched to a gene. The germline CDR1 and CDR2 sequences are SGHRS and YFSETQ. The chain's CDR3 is CASRSPWDSVLSGANVLTF. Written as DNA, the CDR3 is TGCGCCAGCAGATCCCCCTGGGACAGCGTTCTCTCTGGGGCCAACGTCCTGACTTTC.